The 19 T cell receptor beta chains reported below all come from one sample, sequenced in a study of cytomegalovirus exposure and HLA in healthy donors. The study ran its PCR with 60 Vbeta and 13 Jbeta primers. TCRdb keeps only in-frame clones here, not all; method: immunoSEQ multiplex PCR. The top ten clones hold 3.4% of a sample with 40,000 to 55,000 clones, about 73% of them seen once. Material for sequencing was PBMCs. The receptors were gathered from a woman in her 30s in good health and CMV-seronegative.

V gene TRBV5-1 combines with J gene TRBJ1-1; D is undetermined. Germline V gene sequence: CDR1 SGHRS, CDR2 YFSETQ. V was pared by 1 base and J by 3 bases, with 10 bases between. The length of the CDR3 is 14 residues. CDR3 region: CASSLPWGDTEAFF. Here the CDR3 DNA reads TGCGCCAGCAGCTTGCCGTGGGGAGACACTGAAGCTTTCTTT. Complete variable domain (other parts from reference TRBV5-1 and TRBJ1-1): KAGVTQTPRYLIKTRGQQVTLSCSPISGHRSVSWYQQTPGQGLQFLFEYFSETQRNKGNFPGRFSGRQFSNSRSEMNVSTLELGDSALYLCASSLPWGDTEAFFGQGTRLTVV.

The chain recombines TRBV5-5 with TRBJ1-5, with a weak D call TRBD1 (5 bases). Germline values: CDR1 SGHKS, CDR2 YYEKEE (reference sequence). This CDR3 has 14 amino acids. V was pared by 5 bases and J by 3 bases, with 12 bases between. CDR3 protein: CASRPDSNNQPQHF. Here the CDR3 DNA reads TGTGCCAGCAGACCCGACAGCAACAATCAGCCCCAGCATTTT.

J is TRBJ1-1 and V is TRBV6-1, with TRBD1 as a possible D gene (6 bases). V was pared by 8 bases and J by 2 bases, with 12 bases between. The CDR3 sequence is 13 residues long. CDR1 and CDR2 from the germline V gene are MNHNS and SASEGT. This CDR3 is CASRRGGNTEAFF. DNA of the CDR3: TGTGCCAGCCGGAGAGGGGGAAACACTGAAGCTTTCTTT.

The gene calls are TRBV5-4 and TRBJ1-3; D remains ambiguous. The V gene's germline CDR1 is SGHNT and CDR2 YYREEE (reference sequence). V was clipped by 0 bases and J by 2 bases, with 6 bases between them. The CDR3 covers 14 residues. CDR3 amino acids: CASSLGTAGNTIYF. The CDR3 DNA sequence: TGTGCCAGCAGCTTGGGCACAGCTGGAAACACCATATATTTT.

The rearrangement joins TRBV11-2 to TRBJ2-7; no clear D gene. V was cut by 5 bases and J by 0 bases, with 8 bases left in between. Per germline, CDR1 SGHAT and CDR2 FQNNGV. CDR3 size: 13 residues. The CDR3 here is CASSPWSSYEQYF. The DNA for the CDR3 is TGTGCCAGCAGCCCATGGAGCTCCTACGAGCAGTACTTC.

The genes are TRBV5-1 and TRBJ2-5; 12 bases fit TRBD2. With V trimmed by 3 bases and J by 2 bases, 5 bases remained unmatched. CDR3 size: 16 residues. The V gene's germline CDR1 is SGHRS and CDR2 YFSETQ. The CDR3: CASSWRLAGEQETQYF. For the CDR3, the DNA is TGCGCCAGCAGCTGGAGACTAGCGGGGGAACAAGAGACCCAGTACTTC.

This clone was detected only a few times. The CDR3 protein is CASGWDRCAYEQYF. CDR3 nucleotide sequence: TGTGCTAGTGGTTGGGACAGATGTGCCTACGAGCAGTACTTC. This chain connects TRBV12-5 to TRBJ2-7, with 7 nucleotides matching TRBD1. The CDR3 is made up of 14 amino acids. CDR1 LGHNT and CDR2 FRNRAP come from the germline V gene. The V and J ends lost 4 bases and 2 bases, in that order; junction bases with no gene match: 5.

This clone appeared a few times. The chain combines TRBV30 with TRBJ2-1; 12 bases are shared with TRBD2. The V and J ends lost 5 bases and 6 bases, in that order; junction bases with no gene match: 8. Germline V lookup: CDR1 GTSNPN, CDR2 SVGIG (reference sequence). The CDR3 covers 15 residues. CDR3 region: CAWLSSGRVGNEQFF. The CDR3 region has the DNA TGTGCCTGGCTATCTAGCGGGAGGGTTGGCAATGAGCAGTTCTTC. Full variable domain (missing parts from reference TRBV30 and TRBJ2-1): SQTIHQWPATLVQPVGSPLSLECTVEGTSNPNLYWYRQAAGRGLQLLFYSVGIGQISSEVPQNLSASRPQDRQFILSSKKLLLSDSGFYLCAWLSSGRVGNEQFFGPGTRLTVL.

This clone was detected a few times. V and J are TRBV5-4 and TRBJ2-5; TRBD2 agrees at 10 bases. Germline lookup yields CDR1 SGHNT and CDR2 YYREEE (reference sequence). This CDR3 has 16 residues. With V trimmed by 7 bases and J by 3 bases, 12 bases remained unmatched. CDR3 amino acids: CASASQAGGPEETQYF. The CDR3 DNA sequence: TGTGCCAGCGCATCGCAAGCGGGAGGGCCGGAAGAGACCCAGTACTTC.

This chain links TRBV4-1 with TRBJ2-1, with D uncertain. The CDR3 loop spans 11 amino acids. The germline V and J ends were trimmed by 4 bases and 8 bases, with 6 bases remaining between them. CDR1 and CDR2 (germline): MGHRA, YSYEKL. CDR3 region: CASSRRHEQFF. DNA for the CDR3: TGCGCCAGCAGCCGCAGGCATGAGCAGTTCTTC.

The rearrangement links TRBV30 to TRBJ1-1; D is unresolved. Germline V CDR1 and CDR2: GTSNPN, SVGIG (reference sequence). Trimming shortened V by 2 bases and J by 4 bases, and 14 bases separated the two germline ends. The CDR3 has 14 residues. The CDR3 DNA reads TGTGCCTGGAGTTGGGCCAGGATCGGCACTGAAGCTTTCTTT. It encodes CAWSWARIGTEAFF. Full variable domain (remainder filled in from reference TRBV30 and TRBJ1-1): SQTIHQWPATLVQPVGSPLSLECTVEGTSNPNLYWYRQAAGRGLQLLFYSVGIGQISSEVPQNLSASRPQDRQFILSSKKLLLSDSGFYLCAWSWARIGTEAFFGQGTRLTVV.

The rearrangement uses TRBV6-4 and TRBJ1-1; weak D call: TRBD1 (6 bases). Trimming pared 6 bases from V and 7 bases from J, leaving 12 bases between. This CDR3 comprises 12 residues. Germline CDR1 reads MRHNA; CDR2 reads SNTAGT. The CDR3 coding sequence is TGTGCCAGCAGGCGGGGGCAGATTGAAGCTTTCTTT. Protein product: CASRRGQIEAFF.

The V and J genes are TRBV30 and TRBJ2-1; 7 bases map to TRBD2. This CDR3 is 14 amino acids long. Germline V gives CDR1 GTSNPN, CDR2 SVGIG (reference sequence). V lost 2 bases and J lost 2; bases outside the gene matches: 3. CDR3 bases: TGTGCCTGGAGTTGGGGGGGGGCCTACAATGAGCAGTTCTTC. Translating it yields CAWSWGGAYNEQFF.

This clone is a singleton in its sample. The chain employs TRBV18 and TRBJ1-4; D is uncertain. The length of the CDR3 is 15 residues. Germline values: CDR1 KGHSH, CDR2 LQKENI. Trimming pared 2 bases from V and 8 bases from J, leaving 15 bases between. The chain's CDR3 is CASSPSPGPLEKLFF. DNA of the CDR3: TGTGCCAGCTCACCATCCCCAGGTCCCCTCGAAAAACTGTTTTTT.

As DNA, the CDR3 is TGTGCCAGCAGTTCCTGGACAGGGGCGAAGGAGACCCAGTACTTC. It encodes CASSSWTGAKETQYF. This chain uses TRBV28 with TRBJ2-5; 9 nucleotides line up with TRBD1. Losses at the gene ends were 4 bases for V and 5 bases for J; bases not matched to a gene: 8. From germline, CDR1 is MDHEN and CDR2 SYDVKM. This CDR3 comprises 15 residues.

The chain is built from TRBV28 and TRBJ2-5; D is undetermined. V was pared by 4 bases and J by 1 base, with 10 bases between. Germline CDR1 is MDHEN and CDR2 is SYDVKM. CDR3 size: 14 residues. The CDR3 bases are TGTGCCAGCAGTTCAAGACAAAGCCAAGAGACCCAGTACTTC. Amino acids: CASSSRQSQETQYF.

The chain carries TRBV19 and TRBJ2-2, with TRBD1 matching 8 bases. The J segment lost 5 bases and the V segment lost 3 bases, leaving 2 bases of the junction unmatched. The CDR3 contains 14 residues. Germline V gene sequence: CDR1 LNHDA, CDR2 SQIVND (reference sequence). The CDR3 nucleotides are TGTGCCAGTAGTATGACAGGGGCAACCGGGGAGCTGTTTTTT. It codes for CASSMTGATGELFF.

CDR3: CAWGWDGGTEAFF. CDR3 DNA sequence: TGTGCCTGGGGCTGGGACGGGGGGACTGAAGCTTTCTTT. The chain links TRBV30 to TRBJ1-1; D is perhaps TRBD1 (5 bases). Trimming removed 5 bases from V and 5 bases from J, with 15 bases in between. Germline-derived CDR1 and CDR2 are GTSNPN and SVGIG (reference sequence). CDR3 size: 13 residues.

This clone occurred a few times. The chain couples TRBV18 to TRBJ1-1; D is uncertain. The germline CDR1 and CDR2 sequences are KGHSH and LQKENI. V was trimmed by 2 bases and J by 0 bases, leaving 4 bases between them. This CDR3 contains 13 residues. The CDR3 is CASSPTMNTEAFF. The DNA for the CDR3 is TGTGCCAGCTCACCAACTATGAACACTGAAGCTTTCTTT.